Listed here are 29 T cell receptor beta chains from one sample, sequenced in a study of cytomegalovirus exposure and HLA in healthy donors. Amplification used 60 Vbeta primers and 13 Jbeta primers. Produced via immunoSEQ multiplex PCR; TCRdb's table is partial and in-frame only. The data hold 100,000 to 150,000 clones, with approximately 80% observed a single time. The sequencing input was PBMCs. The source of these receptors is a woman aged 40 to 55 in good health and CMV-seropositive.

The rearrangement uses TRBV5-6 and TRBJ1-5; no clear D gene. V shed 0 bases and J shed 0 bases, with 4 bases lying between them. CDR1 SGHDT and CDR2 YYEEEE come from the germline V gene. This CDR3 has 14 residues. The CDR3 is CASSLVASNQPQHF. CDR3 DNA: TGTGCCAGCAGCTTGGTGGCTAGCAATCAGCCCCAGCATTTT. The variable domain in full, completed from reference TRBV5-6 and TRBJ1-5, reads DAGVTQSPTHLIKTRGQQVTLRCSPKSGHDTVSWYQQALGQGPQFIFQYYEEEERQRGNFPDRFSGHQFPNYSSELNVNALLLGDSALYLCASSLVASNQPQHFGDGTRLSIL.

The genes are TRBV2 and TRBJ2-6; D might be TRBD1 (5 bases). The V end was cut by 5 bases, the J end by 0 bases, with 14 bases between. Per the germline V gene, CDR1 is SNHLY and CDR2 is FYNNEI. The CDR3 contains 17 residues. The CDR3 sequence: CASSQTDILSGANVLTF. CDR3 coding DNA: TGTGCCAGCAGTCAGACAGACATACTCTCTGGGGCCAACGTCCTGACTTTC.

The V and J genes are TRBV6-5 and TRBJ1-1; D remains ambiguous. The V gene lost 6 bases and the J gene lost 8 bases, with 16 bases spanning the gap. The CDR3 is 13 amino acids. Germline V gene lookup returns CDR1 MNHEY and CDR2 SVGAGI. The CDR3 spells CASRKPGMVEAFF. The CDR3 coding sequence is TGTGCCAGCAGGAAACCCGGTATGGTGGAAGCTTTCTTT.

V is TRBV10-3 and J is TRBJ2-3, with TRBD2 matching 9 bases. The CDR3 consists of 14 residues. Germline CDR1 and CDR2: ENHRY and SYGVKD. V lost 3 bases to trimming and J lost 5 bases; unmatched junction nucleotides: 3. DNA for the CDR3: TGTGCCATCAGTGACCTAGCGGGAAGAGATACGCAGTATTTT. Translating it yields CAISDLAGRDTQYF.

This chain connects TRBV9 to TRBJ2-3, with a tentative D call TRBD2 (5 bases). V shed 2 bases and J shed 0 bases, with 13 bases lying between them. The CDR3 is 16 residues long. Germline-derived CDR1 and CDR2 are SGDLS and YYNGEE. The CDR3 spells CASSVGSGTSTDTQYF. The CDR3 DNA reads TGTGCCAGCAGCGTGGGGAGCGGCACTAGCACAGATACGCAGTATTTT.

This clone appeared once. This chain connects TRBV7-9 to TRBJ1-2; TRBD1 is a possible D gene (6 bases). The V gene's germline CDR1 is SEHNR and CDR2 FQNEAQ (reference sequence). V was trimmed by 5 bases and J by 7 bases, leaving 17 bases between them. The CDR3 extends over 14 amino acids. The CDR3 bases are TGTGCCAGCAGCCTCGGGACAAGCCGGAGTGGCTACACCTTC. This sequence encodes CASSLGTSRSGYTF.

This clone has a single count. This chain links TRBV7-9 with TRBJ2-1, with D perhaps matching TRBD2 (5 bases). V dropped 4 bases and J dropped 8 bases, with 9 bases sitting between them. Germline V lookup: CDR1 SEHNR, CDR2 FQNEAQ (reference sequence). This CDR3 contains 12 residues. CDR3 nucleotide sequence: TGTGCCAGCAGCTCAACTAGACATGAGCAGTTCTTC. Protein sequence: CASSSTRHEQFF.

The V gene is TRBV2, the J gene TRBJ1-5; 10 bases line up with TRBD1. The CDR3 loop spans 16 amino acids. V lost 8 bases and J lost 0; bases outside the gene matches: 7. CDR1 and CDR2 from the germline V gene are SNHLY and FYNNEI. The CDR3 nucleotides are TGTGCCAGCTACCGGGACAGGGGATATAGCAATCAGCCCCAGCATTTT. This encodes CASYRDRGYSNQPQHF. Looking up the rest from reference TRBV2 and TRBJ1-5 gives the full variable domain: EPEVTQTPSHQVTQMGQEVILRCVPISNHLYFYWYRQILGQKVEFLVSFYNNEISEKSEIFDDQFSVERPDGSNFTLKIRSTKLEDSAMYFCASYRDRGYSNQPQHFGDGTRLSIL.

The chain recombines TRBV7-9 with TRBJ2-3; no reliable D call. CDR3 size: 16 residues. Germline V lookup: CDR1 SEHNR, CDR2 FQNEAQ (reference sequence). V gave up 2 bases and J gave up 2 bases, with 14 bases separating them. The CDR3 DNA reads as TGTGCCAGCAGCTTATTAGCAGCGACTTACACAGATACGCAGTATTTT. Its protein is CASSLLAATYTDTQYF.

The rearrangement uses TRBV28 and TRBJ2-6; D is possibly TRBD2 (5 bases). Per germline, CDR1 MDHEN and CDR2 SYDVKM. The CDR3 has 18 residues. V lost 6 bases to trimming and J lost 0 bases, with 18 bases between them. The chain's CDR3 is CASSPAGLGVSGANVLTF. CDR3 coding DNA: TGTGCCAGCAGCCCCGCGGGTCTGGGTGTCTCTGGGGCCAACGTCCTGACTTTC.

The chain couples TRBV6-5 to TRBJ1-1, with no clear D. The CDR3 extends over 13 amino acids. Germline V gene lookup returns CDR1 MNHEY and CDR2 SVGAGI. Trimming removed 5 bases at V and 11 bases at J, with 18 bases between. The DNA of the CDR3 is TGTGCCAGCAGTCCGCCTGTACGGGAAGAGGCTTTCTTT. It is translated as CASSPPVREEAFF.

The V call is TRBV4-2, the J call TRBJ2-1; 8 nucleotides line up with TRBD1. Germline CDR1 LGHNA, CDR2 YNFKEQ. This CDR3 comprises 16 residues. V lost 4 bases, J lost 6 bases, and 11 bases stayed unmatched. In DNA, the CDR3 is TGTGCCAGCAGCCGCGCCTCAGGGGGCATCAGCAATGAGCAGTTCTTC. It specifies CASSRASGGISNEQFF.

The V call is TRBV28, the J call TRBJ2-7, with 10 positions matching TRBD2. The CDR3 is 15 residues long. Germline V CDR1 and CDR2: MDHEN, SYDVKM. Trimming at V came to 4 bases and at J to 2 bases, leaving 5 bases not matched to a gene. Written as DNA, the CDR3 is TGTGCCAGCAGTTCGGAGCGGGAGGGCACCTACGAGCAGTACTTC. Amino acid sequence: CASSSEREGTYEQYF.

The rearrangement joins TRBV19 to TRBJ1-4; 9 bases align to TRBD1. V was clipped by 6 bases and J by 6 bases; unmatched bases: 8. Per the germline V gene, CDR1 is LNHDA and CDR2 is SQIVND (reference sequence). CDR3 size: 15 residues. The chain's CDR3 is CASREPGQGDEKLFF. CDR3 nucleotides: TGTGCCAGTAGGGAGCCGGGACAGGGAGATGAAAAACTGTTTTTT.

The CDR3 DNA follows: TGTGCCAGCAGCTCCGACAGAGTAAAGTTCTTC. Its translation is CASSSDRVKFF. This chain connects TRBV7-3 to TRBJ2-1; possible D gene TRBD1, 5 bases. The CDR3 sequence is 11 residues long. The germline V and J ends were trimmed by 4 bases and 14 bases, with 12 bases remaining between them. The germline CDR1 and CDR2 sequences are SGHTA and FQGTGA.

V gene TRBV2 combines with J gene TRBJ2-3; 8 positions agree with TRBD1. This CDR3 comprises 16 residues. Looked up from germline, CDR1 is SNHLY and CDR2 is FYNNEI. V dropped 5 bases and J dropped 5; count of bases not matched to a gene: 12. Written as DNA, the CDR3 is TGTGCCAGCAGTAATGTAGGGCAGGGGGCGAAAGATACGCAGTATTTT. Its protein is CASSNVGQGAKDTQYF.

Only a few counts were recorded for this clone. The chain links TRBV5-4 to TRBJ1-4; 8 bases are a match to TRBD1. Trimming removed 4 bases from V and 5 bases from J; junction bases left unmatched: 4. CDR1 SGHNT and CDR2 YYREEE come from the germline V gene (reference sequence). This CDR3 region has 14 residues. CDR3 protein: CASSQDRENEKLFF. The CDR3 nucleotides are TGTGCCAGCAGCCAGGACAGGGAAAATGAAAAACTGTTTTTT.

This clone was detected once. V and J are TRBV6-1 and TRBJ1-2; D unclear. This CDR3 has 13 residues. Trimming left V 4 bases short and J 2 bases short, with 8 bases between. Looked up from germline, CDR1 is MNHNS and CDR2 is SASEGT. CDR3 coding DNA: TGTGCCAGCAGTGTATCCTTGAACTATGGCTACACCTTC. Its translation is CASSVSLNYGYTF.

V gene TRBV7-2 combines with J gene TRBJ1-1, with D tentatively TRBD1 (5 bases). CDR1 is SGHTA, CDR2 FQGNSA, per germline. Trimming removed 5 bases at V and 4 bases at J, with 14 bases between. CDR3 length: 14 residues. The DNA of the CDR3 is TGTGCCAGCAGCCCGCAAGGGGTTGTCACTGAAGCTTTCTTT. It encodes CASSPQGVVTEAFF. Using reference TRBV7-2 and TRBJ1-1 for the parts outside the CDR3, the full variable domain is GAGVSQSPSNKVTEKGKDVELRCDPISGHTALYWYRQSLGQGLEFLIYFQGNSAPDKSGLPSDRFSAERTGGSVSTLTIQRTQQEDSAVYLCASSPQGVVTEAFFGQGTRLTVV.

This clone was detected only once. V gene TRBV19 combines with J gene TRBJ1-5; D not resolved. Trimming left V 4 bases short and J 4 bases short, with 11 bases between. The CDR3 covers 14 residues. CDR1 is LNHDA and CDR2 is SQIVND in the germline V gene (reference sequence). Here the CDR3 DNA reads TGTGCCAGTAGTACTTCGAGGCCAAATCAGCCCCAGCATTTT. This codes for CASSTSRPNQPQHF.

CDR3 DNA sequence: TGTGCCAGCACCAAACTAGCGGGAGGGCCCGGGGAGCTGTTTTTT. Residues: CASTKLAGGPGELFF. V is TRBV6-5 and J is TRBJ2-2, with 13 bases matching TRBD2. Germline CDR1 reads MNHEY; CDR2 reads SVGAGI. V was pared by 7 bases and J by 6 bases, with 5 bases of the junction left unmatched. The CDR3 sequence is 15 residues long.

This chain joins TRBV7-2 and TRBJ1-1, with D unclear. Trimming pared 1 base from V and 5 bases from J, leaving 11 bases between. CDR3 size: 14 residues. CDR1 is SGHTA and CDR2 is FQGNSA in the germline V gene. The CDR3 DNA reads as TGTGCCAGCAGCTTAGTGGAGGGATCAACTGAAGCTTTCTTT. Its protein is CASSLVEGSTEAFF.

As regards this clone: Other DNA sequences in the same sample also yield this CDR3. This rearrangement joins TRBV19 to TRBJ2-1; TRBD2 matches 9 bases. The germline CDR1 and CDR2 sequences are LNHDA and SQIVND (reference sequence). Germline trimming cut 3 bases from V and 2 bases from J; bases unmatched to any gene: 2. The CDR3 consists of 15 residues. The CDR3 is CASSMTSGPYNEQFF. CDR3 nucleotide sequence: TGTGCCAGTAGTATGACTAGCGGCCCCTACAATGAGCAGTTCTTC.

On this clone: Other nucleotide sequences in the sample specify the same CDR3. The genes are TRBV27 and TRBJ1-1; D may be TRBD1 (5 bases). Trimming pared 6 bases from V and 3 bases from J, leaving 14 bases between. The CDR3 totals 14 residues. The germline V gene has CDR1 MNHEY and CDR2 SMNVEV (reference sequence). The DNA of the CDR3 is TGTGCCAGCAGCTTGTCGGGGGGGGACACTGAAGCTTTCTTT. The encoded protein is CASSLSGGDTEAFF.

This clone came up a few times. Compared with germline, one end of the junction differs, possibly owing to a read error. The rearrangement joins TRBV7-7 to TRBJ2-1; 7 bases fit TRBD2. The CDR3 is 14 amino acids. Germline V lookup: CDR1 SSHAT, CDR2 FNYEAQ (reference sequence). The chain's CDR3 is CASSLRSGDNEQFF. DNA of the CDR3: TGTGCTAGCAGCTTACGAAGCGGGGACAATGAGCAGTTCTTC. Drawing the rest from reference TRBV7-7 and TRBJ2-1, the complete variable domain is GAGVSQSPRYKVTKRGQDVTLRCDPISSHATLYWYQQALGQGPEFLTYFNYEAQPDKSGLPSDRFSAERPEGSISTLTIQRTEQRDSAMYRCASSLRSGDNEQFFGPGTRLTVL.

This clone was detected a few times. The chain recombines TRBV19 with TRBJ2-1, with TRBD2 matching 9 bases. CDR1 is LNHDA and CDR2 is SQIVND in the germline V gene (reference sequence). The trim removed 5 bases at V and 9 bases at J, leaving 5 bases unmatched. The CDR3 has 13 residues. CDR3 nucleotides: TGTGCCAGTAGTCGCGGGAGGGGAGGTGAGCAGTTCTTC. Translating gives CASSRGRGGEQFF.

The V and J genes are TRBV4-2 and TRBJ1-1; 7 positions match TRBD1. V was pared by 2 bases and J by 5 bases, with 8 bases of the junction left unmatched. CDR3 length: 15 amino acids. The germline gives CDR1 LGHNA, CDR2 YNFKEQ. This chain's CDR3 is CASSQRGGWRTEAFF. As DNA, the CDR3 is TGTGCCAGCAGCCAACGAGGGGGCTGGAGAACTGAAGCTTTCTTT.

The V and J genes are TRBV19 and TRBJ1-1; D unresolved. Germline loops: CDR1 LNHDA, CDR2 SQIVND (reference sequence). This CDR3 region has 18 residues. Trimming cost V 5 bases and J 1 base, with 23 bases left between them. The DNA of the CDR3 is TGTGCCAGTAGTCCCCATGGAGGGTTGGGCAGTGAGAACACTGAAGCTTTCTTT. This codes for CASSPHGGLGSENTEAFF.

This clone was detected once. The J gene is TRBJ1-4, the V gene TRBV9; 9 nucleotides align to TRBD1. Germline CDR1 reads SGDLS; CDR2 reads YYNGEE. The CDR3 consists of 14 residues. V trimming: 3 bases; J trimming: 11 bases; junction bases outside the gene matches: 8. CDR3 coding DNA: TGTGCCAGCAGCGAGGGACAGGGTTTTGGGAAACTGTTTTTT. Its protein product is CASSEGQGFGKLFF. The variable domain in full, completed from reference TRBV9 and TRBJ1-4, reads DSGVTQTPKHLITATGQRVTLRCSPRSGDLSVYWYQQSLDQGLQFLIQYYNGEERAKGNILERFSAQQFPDLHSELNLSSLELGDSALYFCASSEGQGFGKLFFGSGTQLSVL.